A single sample gave rise to the 24 T cell receptor beta chains below, sequenced in a study of CD8+ T cells in alopecia areata. Sequencing used cDNA as its template, made by extracting RNA and reverse transcribing it. Sequenced by immunoSEQ multiplex PCR; TCRdb stores in-frame clones only, minus some. The sample lists about 220,000 clones; under 60% were seen once. The treatment here: oral pan-JAK inhibitor, 5-10 mg twice daily. Sequencing was performed on CD4+ T cells sorted from blood, taken at week 4, from a patient treated with tofacitinib. These receptors all come from a human donor with alopecia areata.

This clone was detected a few times. The chain carries TRBV2 and TRBJ2-3; D call uncertain. This CDR3 has 14 residues. Germline V gene lookup returns CDR1 SNHLY and CDR2 FYNNEI. Trimming stripped 4 bases from V and 0 bases from J, with 8 bases between. The CDR3 spells CASSVGSSTDTQYF. In DNA form, the CDR3 reads TGTGCCAGCAGTGTTGGTTCTAGCACAGATACGCAGTATTTT.

This clone occurred a few times. V usage is TRBV18 and J usage is TRBJ2-7, with a weak D call TRBD1 (6 bases). V was shortened by 2 bases and J by 6 bases, with 14 bases between the two germline ends. The CDR3 is made up of 14 amino acids. Germline assignment: CDR1 KGHSH and CDR2 LQKENI. Written as DNA, the CDR3 is TGTGCCAGCTCACCAGTCGCAGGGGTGAGCGAGCAGTACTTC. Amino acid sequence: CASSPVAGVSEQYF.

This clone was counted only a few times. The rearrangement joins TRBV7-2 to TRBJ1-2; D gene ambiguous. This CDR3 is 11 amino acids long. Germline CDR1 SGHTA, CDR2 FQGNSA. The germline V and J ends were trimmed by 4 bases and 11 bases, with 11 bases remaining between them. CDR3 coding DNA: TGTGCCAGCAGCTCCTTGGAGACTTACACCTTC. Translation gives CASSSLETYTF.

The gene calls are TRBV30 and TRBJ2-5; the match to TRBD1 covers 8 bases. V was pared by 2 bases and J by 4 bases, with 3 bases of the junction left unmatched. The CDR3 is 13 residues long. Per the germline V gene, CDR1 is GTSNPN and CDR2 is SVGIG (reference sequence). The CDR3 nucleotides are TGTGCCTGGAGTCTTACAGGGGGAGAGACCCAGTACTTC. Residues: CAWSLTGGETQYF.

There are a few counts of this clone. This sequence joins TRBV27 and TRBJ1-2; D perhaps matches TRBD1 (6 bases). Trimming stripped 8 bases from V and 10 bases from J, with 14 bases between. The CDR3 contains 11 residues. Per the germline V gene, CDR1 is MNHEY and CDR2 is SMNVEV (reference sequence). CDR3 sequence reads: CASGLGGPYTF. In DNA, the CDR3 is TGTGCCAGCGGACTTGGGGGCCCCTACACCTTC.

The rearrangement joins TRBV29-1 to TRBJ2-3; 7 bases match TRBD1. V lost 7 bases and J lost 0; bases outside the gene matches: 4. Germline V gene data show CDR1 as SQVTM and CDR2 as ANQGSEA. The CDR3 consists of 13 residues. The CDR3: CSAGDSSTDTQYF. The CDR3 nucleotides are TGCAGCGCCGGGGACAGTAGCACAGATACGCAGTATTTT.

The chain joins TRBV5-1 to TRBJ1-4, with 8 bases fitting TRBD1. Looked up from germline, CDR1 is SGHRS and CDR2 is YFSETQ. V was clipped by 4 bases and J by 8 bases; unmatched bases: 7. The CDR3 has 14 residues. The CDR3, as DNA: TGCGCCAGCAGCCCGACAGGGGTGGACGAAAAACTGTTTTTT. It encodes CASSPTGVDEKLFF.

This clone appeared a few times. This chain connects TRBV4-3 to TRBJ1-2, with no clear D. CDR1 and CDR2 (germline): LGHNA, YSLEER. The V and J ends lost 1 base and 6 bases respectively, with 6 bases between them. This CDR3 region has 12 residues. CDR3 region: CASSQGSDGYTF. CDR3 bases: TGCGCCAGCAGCCAAGGGTCGGATGGCTACACCTTC.

CDR3 sequence: CASSPSAGGNSPLHF. The CDR3 DNA follows: TGTGCCAGCAGCCCCTCGGCGGGGGGCAATTCACCCCTCCACTTT. This rearrangement joins TRBV6-5 to TRBJ1-6, with a tentative D call TRBD1 (6 bases). V lost 6 bases to trimming and J lost 7 bases, with 16 bases between them. CDR3 length equals 15 residues. Germline lookup yields CDR1 MNHEY and CDR2 SVGAGI.

The chain combines TRBV7-2 with TRBJ1-5; D remains unclear. Trimming pared 6 bases from V and 5 bases from J, leaving 14 bases between. Per the germline V gene, CDR1 is SGHTA and CDR2 is FQGNSA. The CDR3 spans 14 residues. CDR3 sequence: CASSPTGNDQPQHF. The CDR3, as DNA: TGTGCCAGCAGTCCCACGGGGAACGATCAGCCCCAGCATTTT.

The rearrangement uses TRBV4-3 and TRBJ1-5; weak D call: TRBD1 (6 bases). This CDR3 has 14 residues. The V gene lost 4 bases and the J gene lost 5 bases, with 12 bases spanning the gap. From germline, CDR1 is LGHNA and CDR2 YSLEER. The CDR3 DNA reads as TGCGCCAGCAGCCCAACAGGGTTGGATCAGCCCCAGCATTTT. This sequence encodes CASSPTGLDQPQHF.

This sequence joins TRBV30 and TRBJ2-2; a weak D match, TRBD1 (5 bases). Per the germline V gene, CDR1 is GTSNPN and CDR2 is SVGIG (reference sequence). The ends were cut back, 2 bases at V and 0 bases at J, with 7 bases in the middle. The CDR3 has 14 amino acids. The chain's CDR3 is CAWSRQSNTGELFF. DNA of the CDR3: TGTGCCTGGAGTAGACAGTCGAACACCGGGGAGCTGTTTTTT.

This clone was seen more than once but under ten times. In this CDR3 the conserved last residue, phenylalanine or tryptophan, is missing, so a read error is likely. The DNA is left out, because the CDR3 cannot be placed on it with certainty; the CDR3 is given as TCRdb lists it. The chain recombines TRBV19 with TRBJ1-2; the table's D call, TRBD1, has no DNA check behind it. The CDR3 extends over 13 residues, inclusive of both ends. The germline V gene has CDR1 LNHDA and CDR2 SQIVND (reference sequence). The CDR3 here is CASSMDDRGPRYL.

The rearrangement uses TRBV30 and TRBJ2-2; no firm D call. Germline CDR1 reads GTSNPN; CDR2 reads SVGIG (reference sequence). Trimming shortened V by 2 bases and J by 6 bases, and 7 bases separated the two germline ends. CDR3 length: 12 amino acids. CDR3 in amino acids: CAWSLSAGELFF. The CDR3 DNA is TGTGCCTGGAGTCTGAGCGCCGGGGAGCTGTTTTTT.

The table lists this clone with a few counts. This rearrangement joins TRBV29-1 to TRBJ1-1; D may be TRBD1 (5 bases). V was cut by 2 bases and J by 0 bases, with 10 bases left in between. Germline V gene lookup returns CDR1 SQVTM and CDR2 ANQGSEA. This CDR3 contains 14 residues. CDR3 sequence (DNA): TGCAGCGTTGAAACAGGCGACATGAACACTGAAGCTTTCTTT. Translated, it gives CSVETGDMNTEAFF.

The chain carries TRBV7-9 and TRBJ1-2; D possibly corresponds to TRBD1 (6 bases). V lost 4 bases and J 2 bases, leaving 11 bases between the germline ends. Germline values: CDR1 SEHNR, CDR2 FQNEAQ (reference sequence). This CDR3 contains 14 residues. CDR3 coding DNA: TGTGCCAGCAGCTACAGGGATTTCAACTATGGCTACACCTTC. Amino acid sequence: CASSYRDFNYGYTF.

Here the CDR3 reads CASSRTLYEQYF. The CDR3 nucleotides are TGTGCCAGCAGCAGGACTCTCTACGAGCAGTACTTC. The rearrangement links TRBV11-2 to TRBJ2-7, with a weak D call TRBD2 (5 bases). The CDR3 loop spans 12 amino acids. Trimming cost V 5 bases and J 3 bases, with 8 bases left between them. Germline V CDR1 and CDR2: SGHAT, FQNNGV.

The genes are TRBV9 and TRBJ1-2, with 8 bases identical to TRBD1. The length of the CDR3 is 14 residues. Trimming at V came to 3 bases and at J to 4 bases, leaving 5 bases not matched to a gene. Germline V CDR1 and CDR2: SGDLS, YYNGEE. The CDR3 DNA is TGTGCCAGCAGCGACAGGGGGTCGGCCTATGGCTACACCTTC. Translating it yields CASSDRGSAYGYTF.

This chain connects TRBV30 to TRBJ1-6, with 7 bases that match TRBD1. The germline gives CDR1 GTSNPN, CDR2 SVGIG (reference sequence). There are 15 residues in the CDR3. J gave up 7 bases and V 0 bases, and 6 bases lay outside the gene matches. The CDR3 here is CAWSVQGGQNSPLHF. The CDR3, as DNA: TGTGCCTGGAGTGTACAAGGGGGACAGAATTCACCCCTCCACTTT. Supplemented by reference TRBV30 and TRBJ1-6, the full variable domain reads SQTIHQWPATLVQPVGSPLSLECTVEGTSNPNLYWYRQAAGRGLQLLFYSVGIGQISSEVPQNLSASRPQDRQFILSSKKLLLSDSGFYLCAWSVQGGQNSPLHFGNGTRLTVT.

J is TRBJ2-5 and V is TRBV7-2; TRBD2 matches 9 bases. J lost 5 bases, V lost 1 base, and 5 bases had no gene match. Germline assignment: CDR1 SGHTA and CDR2 FQGNSA. CDR3 length: 15 residues. The CDR3 protein is CASSLGAGGLETQYF. The CDR3 DNA sequence: TGTGCCAGCAGCTTAGGAGCGGGGGGTCTTGAGACCCAGTACTTC.

This sequence joins TRBV6-5 and TRBJ1-1; 7 positions agree with TRBD1. CDR3 length: 11 residues. The V and J ends lost 6 bases and 9 bases, in that order; junction bases with no gene match: 4. Germline-derived CDR1 and CDR2 are MNHEY and SVGAGI. CDR3 bases: TGTGCCAGCAGCGACAGGGCGAAAGCTTTCTTT. Encoded protein: CASSDRAKAFF.

This clone was seen more than once but under ten times. The CDR3, as DNA: TGCAGCGTTCGGGACGGGGACGGTTACGAGCAGTACTTC. Translation: CSVRDGDGYEQYF. The rearrangement uses TRBV29-1 and TRBJ2-7; D may match TRBD1 or TRBD2 (5 bases each). Germline lookup yields CDR1 SQVTM and CDR2 ANQGSEA. V was pared by 5 bases and J by 4 bases, with 15 bases between. This CDR3 is 13 amino acids long.

This clone is a singleton in its sample. The chain combines TRBV15 with TRBJ1-2; D ambiguous. CDR3 length: 11 residues. From germline, CDR1 is LNHNV and CDR2 YYDKDF (reference sequence). Trimming removed 0 bases from V and 8 bases from J, with 4 bases in between. The CDR3 is CATSRDAGYTF. The CDR3 DNA reads TGTGCCACCAGCAGAGATGCAGGCTACACCTTC. Full variable domain (remainder filled in from reference TRBV15 and TRBJ1-2): DAMVIQNPRYQVTQFGKPVTLSCSQTLNHNVMYWYQQKSSQAPKLLFHYYDKDFNNEADTPDNFQSRRPNTSFCFLDIRSPGLGDTAMYLCATSRDAGYTFGSGTRLTVV.

This sequence joins TRBV20-1 and TRBJ2-5; maybe TRBD2 (6 bases). CDR1 is DFQATT and CDR2 is SNEGSKA in the germline V gene (reference sequence). Deletions cut 5 bases from V and 4 bases from J, with 8 bases between. The CDR3 contains 11 residues. The CDR3, as DNA: TGCAGTGCTGGGAGGAGAGAGACCCAGTACTTC. Its protein is CSAGRRETQYF.